One and the same sample provided the 32 T cell receptor beta chains below, sequenced in a study of T cell repertoires in cytomegalovirus infection. No cognate antigen is known for these TCRs. TCRdb ran MiXCR on the reads and lists one entry per CDR3 protein. Among hundreds of thousands of distinct CDR3 sequences listed, roughly 30% were seen once. Sequences were derived from cultured CD8+ T cells from PBMCs, sampled from culture after CMV antigen stimulation. These receptors were taken from a human donor in good health (CMV status not recorded). Some clones in this sample may be carry-over from other donors' samples.

This clonotype was found a few times. V and J are TRBV4-1 and TRBJ2-7, with D perhaps given as TRBD1 or TRBD2 (5 bases each). In germline, CDR1 is MGHRA, CDR2 YSYEKL. Deletions cut 4 bases from V and 7 bases from J, with 20 bases between. There are 15 residues in the CDR3. CDR3 nucleotides: TGCGCCAGCAGCCGGAGAGACGGGGCAGGGCGAGAGCAGTACTTC. It encodes CASSRRDGAGREQYF.

The chain links TRBV6-1 to TRBJ2-3, with TRBD2 matching over 8 bases. Germline V gene lookup returns CDR1 MNHNS and CDR2 SASEGT. J was trimmed by 6 bases and V by 10 bases; bases with no gene match: 9. This CDR3 contains 13 residues. CDR3 DNA sequence: TGTGCCATCGAACAGGGCGGGGGGGATACGCAGTATTTT. As protein: CAIEQGGGDTQYF.

The chain employs TRBV7-9 and TRBJ2-1, with D uncertain. There are 16 residues in the CDR3. V was pared by 5 bases and J by 7 bases, with 21 bases between. Germline V gene data show CDR1 as SEHNR and CDR2 as FQNEAQ (reference sequence). CDR3 amino acids: CASSRDTFRTANEQFF. Here the CDR3 DNA reads TGTGCCAGCAGCCGAGACACATTCCGGACGGCAAATGAGCAGTTCTTC.

J is TRBJ2-2 and V is TRBV20-1; D may be TRBD2 (5 bases). Trimming pared 0 bases from V and 6 bases from J, leaving 14 bases between. The germline gives CDR1 DFQATT, CDR2 SNEGSKA (reference sequence). The CDR3 contains 15 residues. The CDR3 protein is CSARDRRLHAGELFF. For the CDR3, the DNA is TGCAGTGCTAGAGATCGGAGGCTCCACGCCGGGGAGCTGTTTTTT.

CDR3 sequence (DNA): TGTGCCACCAGCTCTTCCCCGGGGGTTTACAATGAGCAGTTCTTC. Translated: CATSSSPGVYNEQFF. The chain recombines TRBV15 with TRBJ2-1, with D possibly being TRBD2 (6 bases). Germline-derived CDR1 and CDR2 are LNHNV and YYDKDF (reference sequence). The CDR3 length is 15 residues. Trimming shortened V by 5 bases and J by 4 bases, and 15 bases separated the two germline ends.

This clonotype has just a few counts. V gene TRBV7-6 combines with J gene TRBJ2-3, with 8 bases identical to TRBD1. CDR1 is SGHVS, CDR2 FNYEAQ, per germline. The CDR3 contains 20 residues. After removal of 1 base from V and 2 bases from J, the junction contained 17 bases not matched to a gene. The CDR3 DNA reads as TGTGCCAGCAGCTTAGTTTCGGTGGGATTCCAGGGACAGGTCACAGATACGCAGTATTTT. The encoded protein is CASSLVSVGFQGQVTDTQYF.

This clonotype was counted between two and nine times. The CDR3 here is CASSRRGEAHSPLHF. DNA for the CDR3: TGTGCCAGTAGTAGGCGTGGGGAGGCGCATTCACCCCTCCACTTT. The rearrangement links TRBV19 to TRBJ1-6; D uncertain. This CDR3 has 15 residues. Germline CDR1 reads LNHDA; CDR2 reads SQIVND (reference sequence). Deletions cut 4 bases from V and 8 bases from J, with 15 bases between.

The CDR3 bases are TGTGCCAGCAGTGGGACAGGGGGACGGACTGAAGCTTTCTTT. Encoded protein: CASSGTGGRTEAFF. The chain uses TRBV27 and TRBJ1-1; TRBD1 matches 11 bases. The ends lost 5 bases at V and 5 bases at J; junction bases unmatched: 4. The CDR3 spans 14 residues. Germline CDR1 and CDR2: MNHEY and SMNVEV (reference sequence).

This clonotype was seen a handful of times. The chain couples TRBV11-3 to TRBJ2-2; the match to TRBD1 covers 12 bases. Germline-derived CDR1 and CDR2 are SGHNT and YENEEA. Trimming took 3 bases from V and 0 from J; bases not matched to a gene: 8. CDR3 length: 19 residues. This chain's CDR3 is CASSLAGTGGLANTGELFF. CDR3 sequence (DNA): TGTGCCAGCAGCTTGGCCGGGACAGGGGGCCTCGCGAACACCGGGGAGCTGTTTTTT.

The chain recombines TRBV3-1 with TRBJ2-7; 8 bases match TRBD2. Unmatched junction bases numbered 14, after V lost 4 bases and J lost 6 bases. Per germline, CDR1 LGHDT and CDR2 YNNKEL (reference sequence). The CDR3 has 16 amino acids. The CDR3 DNA sequence: TGTGCCAGCAGCCCATTAGGAGCGGGGGCCAGGGCCGAGCAGTACTTC. It encodes CASSPLGAGARAEQYF.

The chain employs TRBV7-6 and TRBJ2-1; either TRBD1 or TRBD2 may supply D (5 bases each). The germline gives CDR1 SGHVS, CDR2 FNYEAQ. The CDR3 consists of 12 residues. The V end was cut by 6 bases, the J end by 10 bases, with 13 bases between. CDR3 loop: CASSKRGEEQFF. The CDR3 DNA sequence: TGTGCCAGCAGTAAGAGGGGCGAGGAGCAGTTCTTC.

About this clonotype itself: One junction end does not reproduce the germline sequence, and a read error may be involved. J is TRBJ2-5 and V is TRBV7-6; no reliable D call. Germline V gene lookup returns CDR1 SGHVS and CDR2 FNYEAQ. The CDR3 spans 14 residues. The CDR3 loop reads CANSTLAEVGTQYF. The DNA of the CDR3 is TGTGCCAACAGCACCCTCGCGGAAGTCGGGACCCAGTACTTC.

This clonotype has a count of ten or more. As DNA, the CDR3 is TGTGCCAGCAGCTTACACGGGACCTATCAGCCCCAGCATTTT. This sequence encodes CASSLHGTYQPQHF. The rearrangement joins TRBV7-8 to TRBJ1-5; D possibly corresponds to TRBD1 (5 bases). This CDR3 region has 14 residues. CDR1 SGHVS and CDR2 FQNEAQ come from the germline V gene. V lost 2 bases and J 5 bases, leaving 10 bases between the germline ends.

A few counts support this clonotype. The genes are TRBV15 and TRBJ2-3; unclear D gene. The CDR3 totals 15 residues. V dropped 1 base and J dropped 1 base, with 9 bases sitting between them. Germline V gene lookup returns CDR1 LNHNV and CDR2 YYDKDF (reference sequence). In DNA, the CDR3 is TGTGCCACCAGCAGAGTGGTACTGGGCACAGATACGCAGTATTTT. Translating it yields CATSRVVLGTDTQYF.

This clonotype was observed a handful of times. V and J are TRBV20-1 and TRBJ1-2, with TRBD1 matching 8 bases. CDR1 and CDR2 (germline): DFQATT, SNEGSKA (reference sequence). This CDR3 has 11 residues. The ends lost 0 bases at V and 11 bases at J; junction bases unmatched: 2. The CDR3 DNA is TGCAGTGCTAGAGACAGGGGGCGTTACACCTTC. The encoded protein is CSARDRGRYTF.

The chain uses TRBV7-9 and TRBJ2-7, with TRBD1 identical over 7 bases. J was trimmed by 4 bases and V by 6 bases; bases with no gene match: 6. The CDR3 consists of 13 residues. Germline-derived CDR1 and CDR2 are SEHNR and FQNEAQ (reference sequence). The CDR3 here is CASRGTDKYEQYF. CDR3 nucleotide sequence: TGTGCCAGCAGAGGGACAGACAAATACGAGCAGTACTTC.

About this clonotype: One base away lies a much larger clone, so this may be a sequencing read error. The J gene is TRBJ2-5, the V gene TRBV7-2; TRBD1 might be the D (5 bases). The CDR3 contains 16 residues. With 2 bases removed from V and 5 bases from J, the gap between germline ends came to 18 bases. Germline CDR1 SGHTA, CDR2 FQGNSA. The CDR3 is CASSLPKATARETQYF. Written as DNA, the CDR3 is TGTGCCAGCAGCTTACCTAAAGCGACAGCTCGGGAGACCCAGTACTTC.

The gene calls are TRBV18 and TRBJ1-1; 7 nucleotides agree with TRBD1. J lost 5 bases, V lost 1 base, and 7 bases had no gene match. Germline V CDR1 and CDR2: KGHSH, LQKENI. CDR3 length: 15 amino acids. Written as DNA, the CDR3 is TGTGCCAGCTCACCACAGTCGGGACAGAGAACTGAAGCTTTCTTT. Translating it yields CASSPQSGQRTEAFF.

This clonotype has only one observation. V and J are TRBV12-3 or TRBV12-4 and TRBJ1-2, with TRBD1 identical over 10 bases. The CDR3 runs to 16 residues. V lost 4 bases to trimming and J lost 8 bases; unmatched junction nucleotides: 13. DNA for the CDR3: TGTGCCAGCAGTTACGCCGGGACAGGGGTTCGAGGCGGCTACACCTTC. This encodes CASSYAGTGVRGGYTF.

As DNA, the CDR3 is TGTGCCAGCAGTTTAGGGAAAAAAGGGACCCTCCACTTT. This gives the protein CASSLGKKGTLHF. This chain links TRBV12-3 or TRBV12-4 with TRBJ1-6; D gene uncertain. Trimming removed 1 base at V and 14 bases at J, with 12 bases between. The CDR3 sequence is 13 residues long.

This chain joins TRBV19 and TRBJ1-1; D unclear. The CDR3 length is 18 residues. Germline CDR1 is LNHDA and CDR2 is SQIVND (reference sequence). V was cut by 7 bases and J by 0 bases, with 24 bases left in between. The CDR3 DNA sequence: TGTGCCAGTACCGACGGAGGACCGAGGAACGGATTGAACACTGAAGCTTTCTTT. It encodes CASTDGGPRNGLNTEAFF.

The rearrangement uses TRBV10-3 and TRBJ2-5, with 11 bases aligning to TRBD2. Germline V gene lookup returns CDR1 ENHRY and CDR2 SYGVKD. J gave up 5 bases and V 4 bases, and 9 bases lay outside the gene matches. The CDR3 has 16 amino acids. The CDR3 reads CAISGPSGGPRETQYF. The CDR3 DNA reads as TGTGCCATCAGTGGCCCTAGCGGGGGGCCGAGGGAGACCCAGTACTTC.

There are a few counts of this clonotype. The genes are TRBV19 and TRBJ2-3, with D possibly matching TRBD2 (6 bases). CDR3 length: 16 amino acids. Deletions cut 4 bases from V and 1 base from J, with 15 bases between. Germline-derived CDR1 and CDR2 are LNHDA and SQIVND (reference sequence). The CDR3 is CASSRKAGQRTDTQYF. The CDR3 bases are TGTGCCAGTAGTAGAAAGGCGGGGCAACGCACAGATACGCAGTATTTT.

In this sample, this clonotype turned up many times. The V gene is TRBV7-2, the J gene TRBJ1-2; 9 bases map to TRBD1. The CDR3 totals 17 residues. V dropped 4 bases and J dropped 6; count of bases not matched to a gene: 15. Germline CDR1 is SGHTA and CDR2 is FQGNSA. CDR3 sequence reads: CASSYLHRGQGANGYTF. Here the CDR3 DNA reads TGTGCCAGCAGCTACTTACACAGGGGGCAAGGGGCCAATGGCTACACCTTC.

Remarks on this clonotype: One end of the junction fails to match germline, which may point to a read error. The gene calls are TRBV12-3 or TRBV12-4 and TRBJ2-1, with D tentatively TRBD1 (5 bases). The CDR3 covers 16 residues. The CDR3 sequence: CASSLGDFLWGDEQVF. The CDR3 DNA reads TGTGCCAGCAGTTTAGGCGACTTTCTGTGGGGCGATGAGCAGGTCTTC.

The table lists this clonotype with many counts. This chain connects TRBV6-5 to TRBJ2-1, with unresolved D. Trimming removed 2 bases at V and 5 bases at J, with 7 bases between. There are 13 residues in the CDR3. The germline CDR1 and CDR2 sequences are MNHEY and SVGAGI. For the CDR3, the DNA is TGTGCCAGCAGTTACCGGCCCCACAATGAGCAGTTCTTC. Translating gives CASSYRPHNEQFF.

V usage is TRBV11-1 and J usage is TRBJ2-1; tentative D call: TRBD2 (6 bases). Germline V gives CDR1 SGHAT, CDR2 FQDESV (reference sequence). Deletions cut 5 bases from V and 3 bases from J, with 20 bases between. The CDR3 sequence is 17 residues long. CDR3 region: CASSGPVGGAVYNEQFF. The CDR3 region has the DNA TGTGCCAGCAGCGGACCAGTGGGAGGAGCCGTCTACAATGAGCAGTTCTTC.

This clonotype appeared a few times. It may be a read error: a sequence one base away is much more abundant. V and J are TRBV7-6 and TRBJ2-5, with D hard to call. The V gene lost 1 base and the J gene lost 0 bases, with 3 bases spanning the gap. The CDR3 length is 13 residues. Germline V gives CDR1 SGHVS, CDR2 FNYEAQ. The CDR3 loop is CASSLDYQETQYF. CDR3 nucleotide sequence: TGTGCCAGCAGCTTAGACTACCAAGAGACCCAGTACTTC.

V is TRBV20-1 and J is TRBJ2-2, with TRBD1 identical over 9 bases. The V segment lost 6 bases and the J segment 5 bases; nucleotides outside the gene matches: 7. The length of the CDR3 is 14 residues. Per germline, CDR1 DFQATT and CDR2 SNEGSKA (reference sequence). CDR3 in amino acids: CSAWDRDSTGELFF. For the CDR3, the DNA is TGCAGTGCATGGGACAGGGACTCAACCGGGGAGCTGTTTTTT.

This clonotype was observed a handful of times. CDR3 residues: CASSGLDYPGGYTF. Written as DNA, the CDR3 is TGTGCCAGCAGTGGGTTGGACTACCCTGGTGGCTACACCTTC. This chain connects TRBV27 to TRBJ1-2, with D unclear. V shed 5 bases and J shed 7 bases, with 17 bases lying between them. CDR3 length equals 14 residues. From germline, CDR1 is MNHEY and CDR2 SMNVEV (reference sequence).

There are a few counts of this clonotype. The gene calls are TRBV7-9 and TRBJ2-7, with D possibly being TRBD2 (5 bases). Trimming removed 4 bases at V and 9 bases at J, with 19 bases between. Looked up from germline, CDR1 is SEHNR and CDR2 is FQNEAQ (reference sequence). The CDR3 contains 14 residues. CDR3 sequence: CASSSPGMGLGQYF. The CDR3 DNA follows: TGTGCCAGCAGCTCCCCCGGGATGGGGTTAGGGCAGTACTTC. The whole variable domain, filled in from reference TRBV7-9 and TRBJ2-7, reads DTGVSQNPRHKITKRGQNVTFRCDPISEHNRLYWYRQTLGQGPEFLTYFQNEAQLEKSRLLSDRFSAERPKGSFSTLEIQRTEQGDSAMYLCASSSPGMGLGQYFGPGTRLTVT.

The chain combines TRBV12-3 or TRBV12-4 with TRBJ2-1; D might be TRBD2 (7 bases). The V gene lost 8 bases and the J gene lost 5 bases, with 13 bases spanning the gap. This CDR3 has 13 residues. CDR3 in DNA: TGTGCCAGCCGACGGGGGGCAGACAATGAGCAGTTCTTC. Its protein is CASRRGADNEQFF.